A selection of T cell receptor beta chains follows, all from one sample in a study of CD8+ T cells in alopecia areata. The assay was immunoSEQ multiplex PCR, and TCRdb's table has in-frame clones only and misses some. The data show 200,000 to 250,000 clones, around three fifths seen once. The material was CD4+ T cells sorted from blood, obtained at week 4, from a patient treated with tofacitinib. All receptors derive from a human donor with alopecia areata. Both conserved end residues are part of each CDR3. D genes are given only for firm matches. Not every row has a clone size; where given, it reads once, few, many or a size class.

clone size	J gene	D gene	V gene	CDR3 protein	CDR3 DNA
.	TRBJ2-6	.	TRBV7-2	CASSSTGANVLTF	TGTGCCAGCAGCTCTACCGGGGCCAACGTCCTGACTTTC
.	TRBJ1-5	.	TRBV30	CAWSVGGAGNQPQHF	TGTGCCTGGAGTGTGGGGGGGGCAGGCAATCAGCCCCAGCATTTT
.	TRBJ1-1	.	TRBV28	CASSLRGREAFF	TGTGCCAGCAGTTTGAGGGGCAGGGAAGCTTTCTTT
few	TRBJ1-4	.	TRBV6-5	CASSYSGRVGEKLFF	TGTGCCAGCAGTTACTCAGGGAGGGTTGGGGAAAAACTGTTTTTT
.	TRBJ1-1	.	TRBV4-3	CASSLEGGAGYEAFF	TGCGCCAGCAGCCTGGAAGGTGGCGCCGGGTATGAAGCTTTCTTT
few	TRBJ2-7	TRBD1	TRBV20-1	CSARPGGEQYF	TGCAGTGCTAGACCAGGGGGTGAGCAGTACTTC
.	TRBJ2-2	TRBD2	TRBV7-9	CASSPGGSNTGELFF	TGTGCCAGCAGCCCCGGGGGGTCTAACACCGGGGAGCTGTTTTTT
.	TRBJ1-5	.	TRBV29-1	CSVVGQDSNQPQHF	TGCAGCGTTGTAGGCCAGGATAGCAATCAGCCCCAGCATTTT
few	TRBJ1-5	.	TRBV4-3	CASSQEQSSNQPQHF	TGCGCCAGCAGCCAAGAACAGTCTAGCAATCAGCCCCAGCATTTT
.	TRBJ1-2	TRBD1	TRBV30	CASGQGGSYGYTF	TGTGCCTCCGGACAGGGAGGGTCCTATGGCTACACCTTC
.	TRBJ2-7	TRBD1	TRBV28	CASSRGGQGRQYF	TGTGCCAGCAGCCGAGGGGGACAGGGGAGGCAGTACTTC
.	TRBJ1-1	TRBD1	TRBV4-1	CASGTGTAMNTEAFF	TGCGCCAGCGGGACCGGGACAGCGATGAACACTGAAGCTTTCTTT
.	TRBJ2-1	TRBD1	TRBV29-1	CSVVVTGVNEQFF	TGCAGCGTTGTAGTGACAGGGGTAAATGAGCAGTTCTTC
few	TRBJ2-7	.	TRBV6-6	CATSLSGDHEQYF	TGTGCCACCTCCCTTAGTGGGGATCACGAGCAGTACTTC
.	TRBJ1-1	.	TRBV30	CAWSGQLNTEAFF	TGTGCCTGGAGCGGACAGTTGAACACTGAAGCTTTCTTT
.	TRBJ1-2	.	TRBV15	CATSRESWVNYGYTF	TGTGCCACCAGCAGAGAGTCGTGGGTAAACTATGGCTACACCTTC
.	TRBJ2-3	TRBD2	TRBV4-1	CASSQGGGRSAGDTQYF	TGCGCCAGCAGCCAAGGCGGGGGGCGTTCGGCGGGAGATACGCAGTATTTT
.	TRBJ2-1	.	TRBV30	CAWSPGGLDEQFF	TGTGCCTGGAGCCCAGGAGGGCTTGATGAGCAGTTCTTC
.	TRBJ2-7	TRBD1	TRBV6-1	CASSTRRTGGYEQYF	TGTGCCAGCAGTACCCGGAGAACAGGGGGTTACGAGCAGTACTTC
.	TRBJ2-5	.	TRBV5-6	CASSVRGGGETQYF	TGTGCCAGCAGCGTTCGGGGTGGCGGGGAGACCCAGTACTTC
few	TRBJ2-7	.	TRBV29-1	CSVEDRRGFSEQYF	TGCAGCGTTGAAGATAGAAGGGGTTTCTCCGAGCAGTACTTC
once	TRBJ2-7	TRBD1	TRBV25-1	CATWTGDYEQYF	TGTGCCACTTGGACAGGGGATTACGAGCAGTACTTC
once	TRBJ1-3	.	TRBV9	CASSVEPGSGNTIYF	TGTGCCAGCAGCGTAGAACCAGGCTCTGGAAACACCATATATTTT
.	TRBJ2-7	TRBD1	TRBV29-1	CSVYRGDGEQYF	TGCAGCGTTTACAGGGGAGATGGCGAGCAGTACTTC
.	TRBJ2-1	TRBD2	TRBV7-3	CASSLIAGAGNEQFF	TGTGCCAGCAGCTTAATAGCGGGGGCGGGGAATGAGCAGTTCTTC
.	TRBJ2-2	.	TRBV30	CAWSVLQSNTGELFF	TGTGCCTGGAGTGTCCTACAGTCGAACACCGGGGAGCTGTTTTTT
.	TRBJ1-2	.	TRBV30	CAWRGDPVGYGYTF	TGTGCCTGGAGGGGGGACCCGGTCGGATATGGCTACACCTTC
.	TRBJ2-5	.	TRBV15	CATSRLKETQYF	TGTGCCACCAGCAGACTAAAAGAGACCCAGTACTTC
.	TRBJ1-4	.	TRBV2	CASSAMGLREKLFF	TGTGCCAGCAGTGCGATGGGTCTACGGGAAAAACTGTTTTTT
.	TRBJ2-7	.	TRBV4-3	CASSQDRSNEQYF	TGCGCCAGCAGCCAAGATAGGTCTAACGAGCAGTACTTC
.	TRBJ2-1	TRBD1	TRBV2	CASRRGQGDYNEQFF	TGTGCCAGCAGAAGAGGACAGGGGGACTACAATGAGCAGTTCTTC
.	TRBJ1-5	.	TRBV6-5	CASTATRSGPQHF	TGTGCCAGCACGGCCACTAGGTCAGGGCCCCAGCATTTT
.	TRBJ2-5	.	TRBV2	CASSELGGQETQYF	TGTGCCAGCAGTGAACTTGGCGGCCAAGAGACCCAGTACTTC
few	TRBJ2-3	.	TRBV6-1	CASSSNTDTQYF	TGTGCCAGCAGCAGTAACACAGATACGCAGTATTTT
.	TRBJ2-6	.	TRBV25-1	CASSRSRAGANVLTF	TGTGCCAGCAGTCGATCGCGGGCTGGGGCCAACGTCCTGACTTTC